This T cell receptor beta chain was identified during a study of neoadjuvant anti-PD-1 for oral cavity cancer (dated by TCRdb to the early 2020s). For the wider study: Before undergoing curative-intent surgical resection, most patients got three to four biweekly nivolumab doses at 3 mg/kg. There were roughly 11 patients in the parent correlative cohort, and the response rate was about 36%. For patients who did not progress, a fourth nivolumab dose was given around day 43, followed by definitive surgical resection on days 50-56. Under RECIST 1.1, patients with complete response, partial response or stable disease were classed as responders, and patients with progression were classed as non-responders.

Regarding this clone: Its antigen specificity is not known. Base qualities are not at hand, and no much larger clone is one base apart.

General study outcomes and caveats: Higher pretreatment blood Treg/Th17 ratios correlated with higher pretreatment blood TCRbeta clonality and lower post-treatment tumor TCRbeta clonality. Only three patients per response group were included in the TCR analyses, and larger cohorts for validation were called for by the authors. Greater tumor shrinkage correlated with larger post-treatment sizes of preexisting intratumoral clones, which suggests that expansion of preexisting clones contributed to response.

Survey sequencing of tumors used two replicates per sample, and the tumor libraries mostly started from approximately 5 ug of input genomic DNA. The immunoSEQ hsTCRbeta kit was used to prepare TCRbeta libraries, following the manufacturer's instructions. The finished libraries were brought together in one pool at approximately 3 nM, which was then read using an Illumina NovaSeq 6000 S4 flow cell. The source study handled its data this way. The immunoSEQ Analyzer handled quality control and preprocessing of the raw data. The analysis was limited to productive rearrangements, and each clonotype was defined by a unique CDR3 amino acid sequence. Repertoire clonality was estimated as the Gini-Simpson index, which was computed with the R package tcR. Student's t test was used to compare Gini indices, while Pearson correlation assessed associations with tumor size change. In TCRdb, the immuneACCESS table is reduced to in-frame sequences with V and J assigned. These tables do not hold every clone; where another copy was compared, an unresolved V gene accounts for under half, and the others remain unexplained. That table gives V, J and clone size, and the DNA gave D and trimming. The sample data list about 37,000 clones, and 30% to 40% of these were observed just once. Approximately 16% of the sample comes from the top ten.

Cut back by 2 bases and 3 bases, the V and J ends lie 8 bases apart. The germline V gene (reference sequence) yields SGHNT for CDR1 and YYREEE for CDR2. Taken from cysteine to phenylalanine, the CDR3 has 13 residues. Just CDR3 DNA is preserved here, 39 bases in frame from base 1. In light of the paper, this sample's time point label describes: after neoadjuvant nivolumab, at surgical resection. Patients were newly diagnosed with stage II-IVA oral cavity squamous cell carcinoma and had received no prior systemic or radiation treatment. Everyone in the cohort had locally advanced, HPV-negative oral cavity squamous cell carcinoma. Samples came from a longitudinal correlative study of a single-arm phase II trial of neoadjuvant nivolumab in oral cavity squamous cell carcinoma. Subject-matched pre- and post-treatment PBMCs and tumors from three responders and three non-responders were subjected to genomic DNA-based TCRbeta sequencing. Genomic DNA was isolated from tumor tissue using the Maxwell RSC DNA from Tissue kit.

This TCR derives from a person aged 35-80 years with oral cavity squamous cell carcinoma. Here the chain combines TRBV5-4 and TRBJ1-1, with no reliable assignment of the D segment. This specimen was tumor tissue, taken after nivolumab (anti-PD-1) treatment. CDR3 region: CASSLIGDTEAFF. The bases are TGTGCCAGCAGCTTAATCGGGGACACTGAAGCTTTCTTT.